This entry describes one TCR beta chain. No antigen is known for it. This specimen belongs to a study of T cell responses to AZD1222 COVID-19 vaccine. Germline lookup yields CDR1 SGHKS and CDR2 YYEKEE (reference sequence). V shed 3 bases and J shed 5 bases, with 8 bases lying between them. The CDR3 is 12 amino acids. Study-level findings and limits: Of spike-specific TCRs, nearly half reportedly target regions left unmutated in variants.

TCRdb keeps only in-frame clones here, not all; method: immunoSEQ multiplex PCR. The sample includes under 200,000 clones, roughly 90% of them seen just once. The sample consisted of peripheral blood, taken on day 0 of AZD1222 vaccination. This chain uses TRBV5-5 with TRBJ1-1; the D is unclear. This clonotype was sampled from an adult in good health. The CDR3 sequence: CASSSHGTEAFF. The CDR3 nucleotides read TGTGCCAGCAGCTCACATGGGACTGAAGCTTTCTTT.